The 19 T cell receptor beta chains in this list originate from one sample, sequenced in a study of shared clonotypes between healthy human individuals. The repertoire was sequenced with immunoSEQ multiplex PCR; TCRdb's copy has only in-frame clones and lacks some. Seen here are about 1,500,000 clones, roughly 96% observed once, and the top ten hold approximately 1.1%. The sequenced sample consisted of naive CD4+ T cells sorted from blood. The subset was: CD45RA+ positively selected. These receptor sequences come from a man younger than 45 in good health.

The chain couples TRBV6-1 to TRBJ2-5; 11 bases are a match to TRBD1. Germline trimming cut 7 bases from V and 5 bases from J; bases unmatched to any gene: 6. This CDR3 spans 14 amino acids. Germline V lookup: CDR1 MNHNS, CDR2 SASEGT. CDR3 bases: TGTGCCAGCATGGACAGGGGGCGCGGGGAGACCCAGTACTTC. This gives the protein CASMDRGRGETQYF.

The chain is built from TRBV2 and TRBJ2-1, with TRBD2 matching 10 bases. Germline assignment: CDR1 SNHLY and CDR2 FYNNEI. This CDR3 spans 16 amino acids. Trimming removed 6 bases from V and 3 bases from J; junction bases left unmatched: 8. The CDR3 bases are TGTGCCAGCAGAGGGGGCCTAGCGGGAGTCTACAATGAGCAGTTCTTC. Amino acids: CASRGGLAGVYNEQFF.

The DNA of the CDR3 is TGTGCCAGCAGCCGAAGGGGGGACAGGGAAGAAAAACTGTTTTTT. Amino acid sequence: CASSRRGDREEKLFF. The gene calls are TRBV27 and TRBJ1-4; 9 bases map to TRBD1. The CDR3 has 15 amino acids. V lost 6 bases to trimming and J lost 8 bases; unmatched junction nucleotides: 10. Germline V gives CDR1 MNHEY, CDR2 SMNVEV (reference sequence).

CDR3 protein: CASSPPTGTGGETQYF. The CDR3 nucleotides read TGTGCCAGCTCACCACCGACGGGAACAGGGGGAGAGACCCAGTACTTC. This sequence joins TRBV18 and TRBJ2-5; 8 bases map to TRBD1. From germline, CDR1 is KGHSH and CDR2 LQKENI. V lost 0 bases, J lost 4 bases, and 7 bases stayed unmatched. This CDR3 spans 16 amino acids.

The J gene is TRBJ1-5, the V gene TRBV19; TRBD1 might be the D (5 bases). Germline V gene sequence: CDR1 LNHDA, CDR2 SQIVND (reference sequence). V was cut by 4 bases and J by 1 base, with 5 bases left in between. This CDR3 spans 13 amino acids. CDR3 loop: CASSTGSNQPQHF. For the CDR3, the DNA is TGTGCCAGTAGTACAGGGAGCAATCAGCCCCAGCATTTT. The full variable domain, in which reference TRBV19 and TRBJ1-5 provide the parts outside the CDR3, is DGGITQSPKYLFRKEGQNVTLSCEQNLNHDAMYWYRQDPGQGLRLIYYSQIVNDFQKGDIAEGYSVSREKKESFPLTVTSAQKNPTAFYLCASSTGSNQPQHFGDGTRLSIL.

V gene TRBV9 combines with J gene TRBJ2-2; a possible D gene is TRBD1 (5 bases). Germline V gene data show CDR1 as SGDLS and CDR2 as YYNGEE. V lost 0 bases and J 3 bases, leaving 9 bases between the germline ends. The CDR3 extends over 15 amino acids. The CDR3 spells CASSVAARDTGELFF. The DNA of the CDR3 is TGTGCCAGCAGCGTAGCCGCCAGGGACACCGGGGAGCTGTTTTTT.

V and J are TRBV9 and TRBJ2-7; D is uncertain. The CDR3 totals 14 residues. From germline, CDR1 is SGDLS and CDR2 YYNGEE. The ends were cut back, 0 bases at V and 3 bases at J, with 10 bases in the middle. The CDR3 bases are TGTGCCAGCAGCGTAGGTGGGGTAATCTACGAGCAGTACTTC. This encodes CASSVGGVIYEQYF.

The gene calls are TRBV25-1 and TRBJ1-1, with 9 bases fitting TRBD1. CDR1 MGHDK and CDR2 SYGVNS come from the germline V gene. V was pared by 0 bases and J by 1 base, with 9 bases of the junction left unmatched. CDR3 size: 18 residues. CDR3 region: CASSEYQGGDRENTEAFF. CDR3 nucleotides: TGTGCCAGCAGTGAATATCAAGGGGGGGACAGGGAGAACACTGAAGCTTTCTTT.

Note on this clone: Other nucleotide sequences in the sample specify the same CDR3. V usage is TRBV6-5 and J usage is TRBJ1-1; D is undetermined. The ends were cut back, 9 bases at V and 4 bases at J, with 9 bases in the middle. The CDR3 is made up of 11 amino acids. CDR1 and CDR2 (germline): MNHEY, SVGAGI. In DNA, the CDR3 is TGTGCCAGTTCGGTCGGCACTGAAGCTTTCTTT. It is translated as CASSVGTEAFF.

Note on this clone: The same CDR3 is also encoded by other DNA sequences in this sample. This chain links TRBV5-5 with TRBJ1-4; D is unresolved. Trimming shortened V by 0 bases and J by 2 bases, and 5 bases separated the two germline ends. CDR3 length: 14 residues. Germline V gene lookup returns CDR1 SGHKS and CDR2 YYEKEE (reference sequence). The CDR3 spells CASSLVGTNEKLFF. The CDR3 bases are TGTGCCAGCAGCTTGGTGGGGACTAATGAAAAACTGTTTTTT.

The rearrangement joins TRBV12-5 to TRBJ2-1, with 8 bases matching TRBD1. Germline lookup yields CDR1 LGHNT and CDR2 FRNRAP. The CDR3 runs to 16 residues. Germline trimming cut 4 bases from V and 8 bases from J; bases unmatched to any gene: 13. CDR3 loop: CASGSNFRGLLDEQFF. The CDR3 coding sequence is TGTGCTAGTGGTTCGAATTTCAGGGGGCTCCTCGATGAGCAGTTCTTC.

This clone was observed a handful of times. The V and J genes are TRBV14 and TRBJ1-2, with no clear D. With 1 base removed from V and 7 bases from J, the gap between germline ends came to 4 bases. CDR3 length: 11 amino acids. Germline values: CDR1 SGHDN, CDR2 FVKESK. The CDR3 protein is CASSQGLGYTF. For the CDR3, the DNA is TGTGCCAGCAGCCAAGGGCTTGGCTACACCTTC.

This chain uses TRBV4-1 with TRBJ1-1; no reliable D call. The germline CDR1 and CDR2 sequences are MGHRA and YSYEKL. The CDR3 covers 15 residues. V gave up 5 bases and J gave up 7 bases, with 20 bases separating them. The CDR3 DNA reads as TGCGCCAGCAGCTTTGTGCACAAGGGTTGGAGTGAAGCTTTCTTT. As protein: CASSFVHKGWSEAFF.

The rearrangement links TRBV30 to TRBJ1-5, with TRBD1 matching 7 bases. The V and J ends lost 3 bases and 1 base, in that order; junction bases with no gene match: 6. This CDR3 spans 15 amino acids. Germline-derived CDR1 and CDR2 are GTSNPN and SVGIG (reference sequence). The CDR3 loop is CAWSAGQVSNQPQHF. The CDR3 DNA follows: TGTGCCTGGAGCGCCGGACAGGTGAGCAATCAGCCCCAGCATTTT.

The chain combines TRBV9 with TRBJ1-1, with 9 positions matching TRBD1. Trimming cost V 0 bases and J 11 bases; bases outside gene matches: 5. This CDR3 is 13 amino acids long. The germline gives CDR1 SGDLS, CDR2 YYNGEE. Written as DNA, the CDR3 is TGTGCCAGCAGCGTAGAGGGACAGGGCCAGGCTTTCTTT. It specifies CASSVEGQGQAFF. The full variable domain, its missing parts supplied by reference TRBV9 and TRBJ1-1, is DSGVTQTPKHLITATGQRVTLRCSPRSGDLSVYWYQQSLDQGLQFLIQYYNGEERAKGNILERFSAQQFPDLHSELNLSSLELGDSALYFCASSVEGQGQAFFGQGTRLTVV.

The V call is TRBV9, the J call TRBJ2-5, with 10 nucleotides matching TRBD1. Looked up from germline, CDR1 is SGDLS and CDR2 is YYNGEE. V was pared by 4 bases and J by 5 bases, with 14 bases of the junction left unmatched. This CDR3 contains 17 residues. The CDR3 coding sequence is TGTGCCAGCAGCCCTAGGGACAGGGGAAACCGACTGGAGACCCAGTACTTC. Amino acids: CASSPRDRGNRLETQYF.

The genes are TRBV21-1 and TRBJ1-1; the table's D call TRBD1 went unverified against the DNA. TRBV21-1 is listed as a pseudogene. The CDR3 spans 15 residues. In DNA, the CDR3 is TGTGCCAGCCCGGGACAGGGGGCGATGAACACTGAAGCTTTCTTT. Translation: CASPGQGAMNTEAFF.

This sequence joins TRBV18 and TRBJ1-2, with a possible D match to TRBD1 (5 bases). This CDR3 is 15 amino acids long. From germline, CDR1 is KGHSH and CDR2 LQKENI. V dropped 1 base and J dropped 6 bases, with 15 bases sitting between them. DNA for the CDR3: TGTGCCAGCTCACCACTGGACACCCCGGGAAATGGCTACACCTTC. Amino acids: CASSPLDTPGNGYTF.

The chain uses TRBV5-1 and TRBJ2-3; D is unresolved. V lost 0 bases to trimming and J lost 2 bases, with 10 bases between them. CDR1 SGHRS and CDR2 YFSETQ come from the germline V gene. The length of the CDR3 is 15 residues. Here the CDR3 DNA reads TGCGCCAGCAGCTTGGCCCTACAGCCCACAGATACGCAGTATTTT. This sequence encodes CASSLALQPTDTQYF.